This note documents a single T cell receptor (beta chain) sequence. The antigen this receptor binds is unknown. The input lacks base qualities; no much larger clone sits a single base away. The immunoSEQ Assay, a bias-controlled multiplex PCR, was used to amplify TCRbeta CDR3 regions from genomic DNA. Per the authors' processing: The number of nucleated cells in each sample was estimated from the amplification of reference gene primers within the assay. Sequence reads were collapsed and filtered to measure the absolute abundance of every unique TCRbeta CDR3 rearrangement. Productive Simpson clonality was computed per sample as the square root of Simpson's diversity index over productive rearrangements. TCRdb carries this immuneACCESS record with in-frame sequences only. Its versions omit some clonotypes, under half of them owing to an unresolved V gene in the studies checked, with the rest unexplained. That table furnishes V, J and clone size, whereas the DNA furnished D and trimming. Counted in this sample were around 88,000 clones; 65% to 85% of them appeared once. The top ten hold about 10% of the sample.

The collaborating institutions used their own protocols to collect whole blood in K2EDTA tubes. For TCRbeta analysis, collaborators shipped samples in one of three forms: frozen whole blood, isolated PBMCs, or DNA extracted from either of those sample types. Clipping removes 1 base from V and 5 bases from J, with 10 as the unmatched junction base count. The CDR3 goes from the cysteine to the phenylalanine over 17 residues. Just CDR3 DNA is preserved here, 51 bases in frame from base 1. CDR1 and CDR2 (SGHTA, FQGNSA) derive from the germline V gene. The data belong to a study of blood T cell repertoires in COVID-19 (dated by TCRdb to about 2020). The study in broad terms: Samples covering the acute and convalescent phases of COVID-19 were provided by collaborators in the United States, Italy and Spain. Nearly every sample came with metadata listing a de-identified subject ID, COVID-19 status, age in years and sex. Subjects who had been exposed to COVID-19, were actively infected with it, or had recovered from it provided the deeply sampled blood TCRbeta repertoires that made up the dataset. Where available, HLA class I and class II types were obtained from metadata supplied by the sample provider rather than from assay-based typing. Samples came from the ongoing ImmuneRACE study (first 160 participants) plus 1,254 subjects from 6 global collaborators. The repertoires were released in a freely available public database intended as a resource for research on the immune response to SARS-CoV-2. The prospective study material was composed of cDNA or gDNA derived from T cells, B-cell-depleted T cells, or PBMCs.

The full study reports these points: How much clinical and demographic metadata was included differed by source and by participant, and the metadata was provided uncurated.

The clonotype comes from an elderly woman with acute or convalescent COVID-19. Sequenced: peripheral blood. The rearrangement combines TRBV7-2 with TRBJ2-1; a stretch of 8 junction bases matches TRBD2. The CDR3 protein sequence reads: CASSLVAGRAPNNEQFF. The sequence in DNA is TGTGCCAGCAGCTTAGTAGCGGGGCGGGCTCCTAACAATGAGCAGTTCTTC.